These 7 T cell receptor beta chains share one sample of origin, sequenced in a study of spatial heterogeneity in lung cancer. This sample's time point: sample taken at primary tumor resection. MiXCR was run by TCRdb on the 5' RACE reads, yielding one entry per CDR3 protein. The data contain about 39,000 distinct CDR3 sequences, around 3.3% of them singletons. This specimen consisted of normal lung tissue next to the tumor, obtained at surgery. These receptor sequences come from a male donor with early-stage non-small cell lung cancer.

The table lists this clonotype with many counts. The chain recombines TRBV12-3 or TRBV12-4 with TRBJ2-3; tentatively, D is TRBD1 (6 bases). Trimming removed 6 bases from V and 9 bases from J, with 22 bases in between. CDR3 size: 15 residues. In DNA form, the CDR3 reads TGTGCCAGCAGACCGACAGGCTCGCTAGATAAGACGCAGTATTTT. This sequence encodes CASRPTGSLDKTQYF.

This clonotype was counted ten times or more. The chain links TRBV4-2 to TRBJ1-4; D is perhaps TRBD1 (6 bases). The V and J ends lost 0 bases and 5 bases respectively, with 13 bases between them. The CDR3 length is 16 residues. Germline V gene sequence: CDR1 LGHNA, CDR2 YNFKEQ. The CDR3 reads CASSQEKNRANEKLFF. The CDR3 DNA sequence: TGTGCCAGCAGCCAAGAGAAAAACAGGGCAAATGAAAAACTGTTTTTT.

This clonotype was seen many times. The chain is built from TRBV18 and TRBJ2-1; D not certain. The CDR3 has 14 residues. In germline, CDR1 is KGHSH, CDR2 LQKENI. The V and J ends lost 5 bases and 4 bases respectively, with 12 bases between them. The CDR3 protein is CASSLETLYNEQFF. CDR3 coding DNA: TGTGCCAGCTCATTAGAGACACTTTACAATGAGCAGTTCTTC. The variable domain in full, completed from reference TRBV18 and TRBJ2-1, reads NAGVMQNPRHLVRRRGQEARLRCSPMKGHSHVYWYRQLPEEGLKFMVYLQKENIIDESGMPKERFSAEFPKEGPSILRIQQVVRGDSAAYFCASSLETLYNEQFFGPGTRLTVL.

This clonotype showed up many times. The rearrangement links TRBV11-2 to TRBJ2-7, with TRBD2 matching 12 bases. Germline V gives CDR1 SGHAT, CDR2 FQNNGV. Losses at the gene ends were 5 bases for V and 5 bases for J; bases not matched to a gene: 4. This CDR3 comprises 14 residues. The CDR3 DNA sequence: TGTGCCAGCAGCCTACGACTAGCGGGGGACGAGCAGTACTTC. As protein: CASSLRLAGDEQYF. The full variable domain, in which reference TRBV11-2 and TRBJ2-7 provide the parts outside the CDR3, is EAGVAQSPRYKIIEKRQSVAFWCNPISGHATLYWYQQILGQGPKLLIQFQNNGVVDDSQLPKDRFSAERLKGVDSTLKIQPAKLEDSAVYLCASSLRLAGDEQYFGPGTRLTVT.

This clonotype was seen ten or more times. The rearrangement uses TRBV20-1 and TRBJ1-5; TRBD1 agrees at 9 bases. The CDR3 sequence is 15 residues long. CDR1 and CDR2 from the germline V gene are DFQATT and SNEGSKA (reference sequence). V was clipped by 5 bases and J by 6 bases; unmatched bases: 11. This CDR3 reads CSAHTAGQGFQPQHF. CDR3 nucleotide sequence: TGCAGTGCTCACACTGCCGGACAGGGGTTTCAGCCCCAGCATTTT.

Regarding this clonotype: A much larger clone is a single base away; this may be a read error. V gene TRBV28 combines with J gene TRBJ1-1; D is uncertain. Per germline, CDR1 MDHEN and CDR2 SYDVKM. With 3 bases removed from V and 0 bases from J, the gap between germline ends came to 5 bases. The CDR3 is 13 amino acids. CDR3 DNA: TGTGCCAGCAGTTTGTCAGTGAACACTGAAGCTTTCTTT. Translation: CASSLSVNTEAFF.

This clonotype was counted at least ten times. DNA of the CDR3: TGTGCCAGCAGTGAAGCTATAGCGGGAGGCACAGATACGCAGTATTTT. As protein: CASSEAIAGGTDTQYF. The V call is TRBV2, the J call TRBJ2-3; 9 bases are shared with TRBD2. The germline V gene has CDR1 SNHLY and CDR2 FYNNEI. The junction had 2 bases not matched to a gene; V was cut back by 0 bases and J by 1 base. The CDR3 is 16 residues long.